The next 25 T cell receptor beta chains were all read from a single sample in a study of early T cells in non-severe SARS-CoV-2 infection. TCRdb reprocessed the 5' RACE reads via MiXCR and lists one record per CDR3 protein. The sample consists of about 77,000 distinct CDR3 sequences, about a sixth of them appearing once. Material for sequencing was whole blood. These receptors all stem from an adult who was a healthcare worker with PCR-confirmed SARS-CoV-2 infection or an uninfected control (not recorded which).

V and J are TRBV19 and TRBJ1-4; no definite D call. Trimming cost V 6 bases and J 0 bases, with 11 bases left between them. Germline CDR1 reads LNHDA; CDR2 reads SQIVND (reference sequence). This CDR3 region has 15 residues. The CDR3 reads CASRRPSATNEKLFF. The CDR3, as DNA: TGTGCCAGTAGACGGCCCTCAGCAACTAATGAAAAACTGTTTTTT. Combining the CDR3 with reference TRBV19 and TRBJ1-4 gives the whole variable domain DGGITQSPKYLFRKEGQNVTLSCEQNLNHDAMYWYRQDPGQGLRLIYYSQIVNDFQKGDIAEGYSVSREKKESFPLTVTSAQKNPTAFYLCASRRPSATNEKLFFGSGTQLSVL.

As DNA, the CDR3 is TGCAGTGCCACCGGGACTTCCATCAAAAGCACAGATACGCAGTATTTT. Amino acids: CSATGTSIKSTDTQYF. V gene TRBV20-1 combines with J gene TRBJ2-3, with D perhaps TRBD2 (6 bases). Germline V gives CDR1 DFQATT, CDR2 SNEGSKA (reference sequence). V was cut by 6 bases and J by 0 bases, with 19 bases left in between. CDR3 length: 16 residues.

This sequence joins TRBV29-1 and TRBJ1-1; D unresolved. CDR1 is SQVTM and CDR2 is ANQGSEA in the germline V gene. Trimming removed 6 bases from V and 0 bases from J, with 11 bases in between. This CDR3 is built from 13 residues. CDR3: CSVLHNMNTEAFF. As DNA, the CDR3 is TGCAGCGTACTCCACAACATGAACACTGAAGCTTTCTTT.

This rearrangement joins TRBV12-3 or TRBV12-4 to TRBJ1-5; TRBD1 aligns across 8 bases. The junction had 6 bases not matched to a gene; V was cut back by 5 bases and J by 3 bases. The CDR3 runs 15 residues. DNA for the CDR3: TGTGCCAGCAGTAGGACAGGGATTGACAATCAGCCCCAGCATTTT. Its protein product is CASSRTGIDNQPQHF.

This clonotype was counted only a few times. J is TRBJ2-7 and V is TRBV20-1; D could derive from TRBD1 or TRBD2 (5 bases each). Germline assignment: CDR1 DFQATT and CDR2 SNEGSKA (reference sequence). The CDR3 has 14 amino acids. Trimming left V 5 bases short and J 5 bases short, with 19 bases between. The CDR3 here is CSAPKTGPPNEQYF. DNA for the CDR3: TGCAGTGCTCCAAAGACGGGGCCCCCCAACGAGCAGTACTTC.

This clonotype showed up just once. The V and J genes are TRBV14 and TRBJ2-5; D remains unclear. Trimming removed 0 bases from V and 2 bases from J, with 7 bases in between. CDR3 length: 14 residues. The germline V gene encodes CDR1 SGHDN and CDR2 FVKESK. DNA for the CDR3: TGTGCCAGCAGCCAAGATCTCGGTCAAGAGACCCAGTACTTC. Amino acids: CASSQDLGQETQYF.

The rearrangement joins TRBV7-9 to TRBJ2-5; TRBD1 agrees at 7 bases. V lost 7 bases, J lost 0 bases, and 8 bases stayed unmatched. Looked up from germline, CDR1 is SEHNR and CDR2 is FQNEAQ (reference sequence). The length of the CDR3 is 15 residues. DNA of the CDR3: TGTGCCAGCACCGCCGGGACAGACTACCAAGAGACCCAGTACTTC. As protein: CASTAGTDYQETQYF. Supplemented by reference TRBV7-9 and TRBJ2-5, the full variable domain reads DTGVSQNPRHKITKRGQNVTFRCDPISEHNRLYWYRQTLGQGPEFLTYFQNEAQLEKSRLLSDRFSAERPKGSFSTLEIQRTEQGDSAMYLCASTAGTDYQETQYFGPGTRLLVL.

This clonotype was observed at least ten times. V usage is TRBV20-1 and J usage is TRBJ2-1, with 11 bases identical to TRBD2. Trimming at V came to 3 bases and at J to 7 bases, leaving 11 bases not matched to a gene. Germline V gene sequence: CDR1 DFQATT, CDR2 SNEGSKA (reference sequence). The CDR3 covers 16 residues. CDR3 region: CSASVTSGGPGNEQFF. In DNA, the CDR3 is TGCAGTGCTAGCGTAACTAGCGGGGGCCCTGGGAATGAGCAGTTCTTC.

This clonotype was observed a handful of times. The genes are TRBV5-4 and TRBJ2-7, with D unclear. The CDR3 loop spans 13 amino acids. The V end lost 4 bases, the J end lost 2 bases, and 10 bases lay between the germline ends. Looked up from germline, CDR1 is SGHNT and CDR2 is YYREEE (reference sequence). The CDR3 reads CASSLNIPYEQYF. As DNA, the CDR3 is TGTGCCAGCAGCCTAAACATTCCCTACGAGCAGTACTTC.

In this sample, this clonotype turned up a few times. This sequence joins TRBV24-1 and TRBJ1-5, with no clear D. Per the germline V gene, CDR1 is KGHDR and CDR2 is SFDVKD. V shed 0 bases and J shed 10 bases, with 6 bases lying between them. The CDR3 spans 12 residues. CDR3 sequence reads: CATSDLGLPQHF. DNA of the CDR3: TGTGCCACCAGTGATTTGGGGCTCCCCCAGCATTTT.

This clonotype has just a few counts. V is TRBV5-4 and J is TRBJ2-5, with D possibly being TRBD2 (5 bases). The CDR3 loop spans 14 amino acids. Germline V gives CDR1 SGHNT, CDR2 YYREEE (reference sequence). The ends were cut back, 1 base at V and 2 bases at J, with 9 bases in the middle. The CDR3 coding sequence is TGTGCCAGCAGCTTGAGACGGGATCAAGAGACCCAGTACTTC. It is translated as CASSLRRDQETQYF.

The genes are TRBV12-3 or TRBV12-4 and TRBJ2-7; a weak D match, TRBD1 (5 bases). V dropped 1 base and J dropped 3 bases, with 10 bases sitting between them. The CDR3 has 14 amino acids. CDR3 nucleotides: TGTGCCAGCAGTTTAGTAAAGGGGATCTACGAGCAGTACTTC. Residues: CASSLVKGIYEQYF.

This chain links TRBV24-1 with TRBJ1-1, with D maybe TRBD1 (6 bases). CDR1 and CDR2 (germline): KGHDR, SFDVKD. Trimming removed 7 bases from V and 3 bases from J, with 17 bases in between. The CDR3 has 15 residues. The CDR3 reads CATSHRRGAHTEAFF. CDR3 DNA sequence: TGTGCCACCAGCCACCGGAGGGGGGCCCACACTGAAGCTTTCTTT.

V gene TRBV5-8 combines with J gene TRBJ2-1, with 10 bases aligning to TRBD1. The V and J ends lost 3 bases and 9 bases, in that order; junction bases with no gene match: 6. CDR3 length: 14 residues. The V gene's germline CDR1 is SGHTS and CDR2 YDEGEE. Here the CDR3 reads CASSWDRGTGEQFF. The CDR3 coding sequence is TGTGCCAGCAGCTGGGACAGGGGTACGGGTGAGCAGTTCTTC.

The genes are TRBV6-5 and TRBJ1-1; 8 nucleotides line up with TRBD1. The ends lost 5 bases at V and 4 bases at J; junction bases unmatched: 9. Per germline, CDR1 MNHEY and CDR2 SVGAGI. This CDR3 has 15 residues. The CDR3 nucleotides read TGTGCCAGCAGTAGCCCGGGACAGGTTGTCACTGAAGCTTTCTTT. Translated, it gives CASSSPGQVVTEAFF.

This clonotype was seen many times. The chain uses TRBV12-3 or TRBV12-4 and TRBJ2-1, with 8 bases lining up with TRBD1. Trimming removed 5 bases from V and 7 bases from J; junction bases left unmatched: 7. The CDR3 is made up of 14 amino acids. The CDR3 DNA reads as TGTGCCAGCAGTACCAGGACAGGGAGAAATGAGCAGTTCTTC. It specifies CASSTRTGRNEQFF.

The chain has TRBV5-1 and TRBJ2-5; D possibly corresponds to TRBD2 (5 bases). CDR3 length: 15 residues. The ends were cut back, 2 bases at V and 2 bases at J, with 13 bases in the middle. Looked up from germline, CDR1 is SGHRS and CDR2 is YFSETQ. The CDR3: CASSFGERSQETQYF. In DNA form, the CDR3 reads TGCGCCAGCAGCTTTGGGGAGAGAAGTCAAGAGACCCAGTACTTC.

The chain is built from TRBV28 and TRBJ1-5, with 8 positions matching TRBD1. The V gene's germline CDR1 is MDHEN and CDR2 SYDVKM. The V gene end was trimmed by 6 bases and the J gene end by 7 bases; junction bases not matched to a gene: 11. This CDR3 region has 15 residues. DNA of the CDR3: TGTGCCAGCAGCCCAACAGGGGGGTTCGTCCAGCCCCAGCATTTT. This encodes CASSPTGGFVQPQHF.

This chain uses TRBV9 with TRBJ1-2; TRBD1 might be the D (5 bases). Trimming took 1 base from V and 4 from J, leaving 14 bases between them. The CDR3 loop spans 15 amino acids. Germline CDR1 and CDR2: SGDLS and YYNGEE. The CDR3 nucleotides read TGTGCCAGCAGCGTACCTAGGGGAGAAAGCTATGGCTACACCTTC. This sequence encodes CASSVPRGESYGYTF.

This chain links TRBV10-2 with TRBJ1-5; D not resolved. The CDR3 covers 14 residues. The V end was cut by 3 bases, the J end by 1 base, with 7 bases between. The germline V gene has CDR1 WSHSY and CDR2 SAAADI. As DNA, the CDR3 is TGCGCCAGCAGTGATTCCCCGAGCAATCAGCCCCAGCATTTT. This gives the protein CASSDSPSNQPQHF.

The chain carries TRBV13 and TRBJ2-6; possibly TRBD1 for D (6 bases). The CDR3 consists of 18 residues. The V end was cut by 1 base, the J end by 0 bases, with 13 bases between. The germline gives CDR1 PRHDT, CDR2 FYEKMQ (reference sequence). CDR3 nucleotide sequence: TGTGCCAGCAGCTTAGCCCAGGGGATGGGCTCTGGGGCCAACGTCCTGACTTTC. It encodes CASSLAQGMGSGANVLTF.

This chain links TRBV5-1 with TRBJ2-5; D is uncertain. Trimming stripped 0 bases from V and 2 bases from J, with 11 bases between. Germline-derived CDR1 and CDR2 are SGHRS and YFSETQ. The CDR3 runs to 15 residues. CDR3 coding DNA: TGCGCCAGCAGCTTGGATTCCGGACGTCAAGAGACCCAGTACTTC. Encoded protein: CASSLDSGRQETQYF.

The sample holds a few counts of this clonotype. The chain uses TRBV18 and TRBJ2-7; weak D call: TRBD1 (6 bases). The ends were cut back, 3 bases at V and 3 bases at J, with 12 bases in the middle. The CDR3 is 14 residues long. Germline-derived CDR1 and CDR2 are KGHSH and LQKENI. The CDR3 DNA is TGTGCCAGCTCACCCAGACAGGTTTTCTACGAGCAGTACTTC. As protein: CASSPRQVFYEQYF. Using reference TRBV18 and TRBJ2-7 for the parts outside the CDR3, the full variable domain is NAGVMQNPRHLVRRRGQEARLRCSPMKGHSHVYWYRQLPEEGLKFMVYLQKENIIDESGMPKERFSAEFPKEGPSILRIQQVVRGDSAAYFCASSPRQVFYEQYFGPGTRLTVT.

This clonotype appeared many times. The chain uses TRBV6-1 and TRBJ1-2, with unresolved D. V was shortened by 4 bases and J by 5 bases, with 14 bases between the two germline ends. Germline V gene data show CDR1 as MNHNS and CDR2 as SASEGT. The CDR3 loop spans 14 amino acids. CDR3 sequence (DNA): TGTGCCAGCAGTGTTCGGGCAGAGACTTATGGCTACACCTTC. The encoded protein is CASSVRAETYGYTF.

There are a few counts of this clonotype. This chain joins TRBV29-1 and TRBJ2-7; TRBD1 matches at 9 bases. Germline V gives CDR1 SQVTM, CDR2 ANQGSEA. This CDR3 is 12 amino acids long. V was clipped by 3 bases and J by 6 bases; unmatched bases: 3. The CDR3 sequence is CSVDRQGGEQYF. CDR3 sequence (DNA): TGCAGCGTTGATAGACAGGGGGGCGAGCAGTACTTC.